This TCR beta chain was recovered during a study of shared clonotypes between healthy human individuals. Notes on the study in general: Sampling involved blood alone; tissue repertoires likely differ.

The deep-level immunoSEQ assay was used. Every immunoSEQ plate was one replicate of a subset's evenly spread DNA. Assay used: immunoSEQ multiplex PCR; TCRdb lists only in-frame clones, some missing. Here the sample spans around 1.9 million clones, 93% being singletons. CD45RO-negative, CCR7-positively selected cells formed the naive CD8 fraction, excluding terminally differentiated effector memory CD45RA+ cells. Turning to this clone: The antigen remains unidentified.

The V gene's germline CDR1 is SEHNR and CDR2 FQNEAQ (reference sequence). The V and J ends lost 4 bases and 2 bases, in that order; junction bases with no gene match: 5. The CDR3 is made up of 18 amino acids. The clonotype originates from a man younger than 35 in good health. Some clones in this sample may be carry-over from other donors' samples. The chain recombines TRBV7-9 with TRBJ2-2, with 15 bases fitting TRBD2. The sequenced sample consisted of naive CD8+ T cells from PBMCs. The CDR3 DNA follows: TGTGCCAGCAGCTCTAGGACTAGCGGGAGGGGTAACACCGGGGAGCTGTTTTTT. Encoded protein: CASSSRTSGRGNTGELFF.